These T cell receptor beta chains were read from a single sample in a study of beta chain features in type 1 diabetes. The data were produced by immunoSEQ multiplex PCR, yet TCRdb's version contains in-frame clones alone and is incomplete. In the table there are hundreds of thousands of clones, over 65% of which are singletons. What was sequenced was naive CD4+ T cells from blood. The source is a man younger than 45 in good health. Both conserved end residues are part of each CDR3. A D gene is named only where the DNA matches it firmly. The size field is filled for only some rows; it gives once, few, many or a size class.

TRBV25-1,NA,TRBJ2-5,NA,CASSEYSPMTQYF,TGTGCCAGCAGTGAATATTCGCCCATGACCCAGTACTTC
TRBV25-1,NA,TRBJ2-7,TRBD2,CTTTSGTSEQYF,TGTACTACGACTAGCGGGACCTCCGAGCAGTACTTC
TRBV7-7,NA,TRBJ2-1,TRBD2,CASSAGTSGSVEQFF,TGTGCCAGCAGCGCCGGGACTAGCGGGAGCGTTGAGCAGTTCTTC
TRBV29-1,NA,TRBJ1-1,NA,CSVVGTEAFF,TGCAGCGTCGTGGGGACTGAAGCTTTCTTT
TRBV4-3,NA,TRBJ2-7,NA,CASSQDPGTVRYF,TGCGCCAGCAGCCAAGACCCGGGGACCGTGCGGTACTTC
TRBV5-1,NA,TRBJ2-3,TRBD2,CASSLAFGLAAEDTQYF,TGCGCCAGCAGCTTGGCCTTTGGACTAGCAGCAGAAGATACGCAGTATTTT
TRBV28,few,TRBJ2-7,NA,CASPFEVGSRYEQYF,TGTGCCAGTCCCTTCGAAGTCGGTAGCCGCTACGAGCAGTACTTC
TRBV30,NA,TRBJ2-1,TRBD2,CAWSAHRASGRAKFF,TGTGCCTGGAGTGCCCACAGGGCTAGCGGGAGGGCCAAGTTCTTC
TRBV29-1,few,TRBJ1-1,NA,CSVEFRAVTEAFF,TGCAGCGTTGAATTCAGGGCGGTCACTGAAGCTTTCTTT
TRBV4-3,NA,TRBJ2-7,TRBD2,CASSLGLAGGYEQYF,TGCGCCAGCAGCCTTGGACTAGCGGGAGGCTACGAGCAGTACTTC
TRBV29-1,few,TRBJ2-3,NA,CSVRQTGSTDTQYF,TGCAGCGTCCGCCAAACAGGGAGCACAGATACGCAGTATTTT
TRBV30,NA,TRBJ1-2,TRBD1,CAWSGRTGLWGYTF,TGTGCCTGGAGCGGACGGACAGGCCTCTGGGGCTACACCTTC
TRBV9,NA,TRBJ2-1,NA,CASSVEAPSYNEQFF,TGTGCCAGCAGCGTAGAGGCACCATCCTACAATGAGCAGTTCTTC
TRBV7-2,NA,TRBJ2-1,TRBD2,CASRNGLAGNEQFF,TGTGCCAGCAGAAACGGACTAGCCGGTAATGAGCAGTTCTTC
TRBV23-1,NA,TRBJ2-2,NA,CASSPIGGQENTGELFF,TGCGCCAGCAGTCCGATCGGTGGGCAGGAGAACACCGGGGAGCTGTTTTTT
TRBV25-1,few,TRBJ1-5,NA,CASSEQNNQPQHF,TGTGCCAGCAGTGAACAGAACAATCAGCCCCAGCATTTT
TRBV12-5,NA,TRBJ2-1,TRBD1,CASGQGQGYEQFF,TGTGCTAGTGGACAGGGACAGGGATATGAGCAGTTCTTC
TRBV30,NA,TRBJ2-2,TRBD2,CALGEGGELFF,TGTGCCTTGGGGGAGGGCGGGGAGCTGTTTTTT
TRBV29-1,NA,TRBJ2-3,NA,CASGGTDTQYF,TGCGCGTCAGGGGGCACAGATACGCAGTATTTT
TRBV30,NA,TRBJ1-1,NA,CAWSNDQAFF,TGTGCCTGGAGTAACGACCAAGCTTTCTTT
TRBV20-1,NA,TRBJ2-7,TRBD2,CSALLAGVQYF,TGCAGTGCACTACTAGCGGGGGTACAGTACTTC
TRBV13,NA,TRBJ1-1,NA,CASDRANTEAFF,TGTGCCAGCGACCGGGCGAACACTGAAGCTTTCTTT
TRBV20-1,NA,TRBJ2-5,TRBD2,CSARGGETQYF,TGCAGTGCTAGGGGAGGGGAGACCCAGTACTTC
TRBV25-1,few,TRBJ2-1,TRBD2,CASSGFSGEPYNEQFF,TGTGCCAGCAGTGGTTTTAGCGGGGAGCCCTACAATGAGCAGTTCTTC
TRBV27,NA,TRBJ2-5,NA,CASSPFKGGRWETQYF,TGTGCCAGCAGTCCCTTCAAGGGGGGCCGTTGGGAGACCCAGTACTTC
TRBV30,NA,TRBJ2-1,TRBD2,CAWSAGTSGFNEQFF,TGTGCCTGGAGTGCCGGGACTAGCGGCTTCAATGAGCAGTTCTTC
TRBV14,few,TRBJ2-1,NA,CASSHDSPAGKFF,TGTGCCAGCAGCCATGACTCCCCGGCGGGCAAGTTCTTC
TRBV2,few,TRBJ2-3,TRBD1,CASSLRDRAEDF,TGTGCCAGCAGTCTTCGGGACAGGGCCGAGGATTTT
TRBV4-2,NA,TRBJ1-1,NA,CASSPGPLNTEAFF,TGTGCCAGCAGCCCAGGGCCTTTGAACACTGAAGCTTTCTTT
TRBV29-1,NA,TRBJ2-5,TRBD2,CSVQGLLAGETQYF,TGCAGCGTTCAGGGTCTTCTAGCGGGAGAGACCCAGTACTTC
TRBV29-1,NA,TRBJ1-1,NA,CSVEARNTEAFF,TGCAGCGTTGAGGCGAGGAACACTGAAGCTTTCTTT
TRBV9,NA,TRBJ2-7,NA,CASSAGTASELSYEQYF,TGTGCCAGCAGCGCTGGTACAGCTAGCGAACTATCCTACGAGCAGTACTTC
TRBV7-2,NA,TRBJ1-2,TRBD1,CASSLGTGGSGYTF,TGTGCCAGCAGCCTCGGGACAGGCGGTTCCGGCTACACCTTC
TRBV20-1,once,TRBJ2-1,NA,CSAYWINEQFF,TGCAGTGCTTACTGGATTAATGAGCAGTTCTTC
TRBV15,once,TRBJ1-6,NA,CATSRDNSPLHF,TGTGCCACCAGCAGGGATAATTCACCCCTCCACTTT
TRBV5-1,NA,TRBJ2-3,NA,CASSFGGSTDTQYF,TGCGCCAGCAGCTTTGGAGGAAGCACAGATACGCAGTATTTT
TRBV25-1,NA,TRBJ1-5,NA,CASSDTDRNQPQHF,TGTGCCAGCAGTGATACGGATCGCAATCAGCCCCAGCATTTT
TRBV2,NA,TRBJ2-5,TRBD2,CASGGGAQETQYF,TGTGCCAGCGGCGGGGGGGCTCAAGAGACCCAGTACTTC
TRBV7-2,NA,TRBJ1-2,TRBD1,CASSSRTGELRNGYTF,TGTGCCAGCAGCTCGAGGACAGGGGAATTGCGAAATGGCTACACCTTC
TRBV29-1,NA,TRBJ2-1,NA,CSVEGLYNEQFF,TGCAGCGTTGAAGGCCTCTACAATGAGCAGTTCTTC
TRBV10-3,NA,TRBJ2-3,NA,CAISLLVGDTDTQYF,TGTGCCATCAGCCTTCTAGTGGGAGACACAGATACGCAGTATTTT
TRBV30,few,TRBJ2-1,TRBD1,CAWSRGRGYGEQFF,TGTGCCTGGAGTCGCGGCAGGGGGTACGGTGAGCAGTTCTTC
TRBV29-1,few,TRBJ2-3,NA,CSVAPGSVTDTQYF,TGCAGCGTTGCTCCGGGCAGCGTAACAGATACGCAGTATTTT
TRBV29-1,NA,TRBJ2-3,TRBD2,CSVEDPPSGPIGSTQYF,TGCAGCGTTGAAGATCCCCCTAGCGGTCCCATAGGTTCTACGCAGTATTTT
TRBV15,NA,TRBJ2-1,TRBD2,CATSRMGLAGGPPSYNEQFF,TGTGCCACCAGCAGAATGGGACTAGCGGGAGGCCCACCGTCCTACAATGAGCAGTTCTTC
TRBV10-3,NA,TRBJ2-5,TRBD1,CAINTGQGWETQYF,TGTGCCATCAACACAGGACAGGGGTGGGAGACCCAGTACTTC
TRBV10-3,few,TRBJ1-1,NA,CAISERPQAEAFF,TGTGCCATCAGTGAGAGGCCTCAAGCTGAAGCTTTCTTT
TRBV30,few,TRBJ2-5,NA,CAWGVAGRSQETQYF,TGTGCCTGGGGAGTGGCAGGGAGGTCGCAAGAGACCCAGTACTTC
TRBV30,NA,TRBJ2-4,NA,CAGLQVAKNIQYF,TGTGCCGGCCTGCAGGTAGCCAAAAACATTCAGTACTTC
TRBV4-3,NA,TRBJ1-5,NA,CASSQHTGNSNQPQHF,TGCGCCAGCAGCCAACATACAGGGAATAGCAATCAGCCCCAGCATTTT